These 12 T cell receptor beta chains share one sample of origin, sequenced in a study of cytomegalovirus exposure and HLA in healthy donors. Both 60 Vbeta primers and 13 Jbeta primers went into the PCR. TCRdb's copy holds only in-frame clones and misses some; the assay was immunoSEQ multiplex PCR. This listing includes about 41,000 clones. Sequenced sample: PBMCs. These receptors were obtained from a man aged 25 to 45 in good health and CMV-seronegative.

The genes are TRBV7-9 and TRBJ1-6; no definite D call. The CDR3 has 15 amino acids. Deletions cut 7 bases from V and 4 bases from J, with 14 bases between. Germline CDR1 reads SEHNR; CDR2 reads FQNEAQ (reference sequence). DNA for the CDR3: TGTGCCAGCACCTATTCCGGGGATTATAATTCACCCCTCCACTTT. Translation: CASTYSGDYNSPLHF.

This chain joins TRBV5-6 and TRBJ2-1, with 8 bases that match TRBD2. The V and J ends lost 2 bases and 4 bases, in that order; junction bases with no gene match: 5. The CDR3 length is 15 residues. CDR1 and CDR2 from the germline V gene are SGHDT and YYEEEE. CDR3 protein: CASSLPGLGYNEQFF. DNA of the CDR3: TGTGCCAGCAGCTTACCGGGACTAGGGTACAATGAGCAGTTCTTC.

The CDR3 DNA is TGCGCCAGCAGCCCTGGGACAGGGAACACTGAAGCTTTCTTT. It yields the protein CASSPGTGNTEAFF. The J gene is TRBJ1-1, the V gene TRBV5-1; 8 bases are a match to TRBD1. CDR1 is SGHRS and CDR2 is YFSETQ in the germline V gene. CDR3 length: 14 amino acids. V lost 4 bases, J lost 1 base, and 3 bases stayed unmatched.

V gene TRBV18 combines with J gene TRBJ2-1, with 8 bases identical to TRBD1. The CDR3 is 16 residues long. CDR1 and CDR2 from the germline V gene are KGHSH and LQKENI. J gave up 0 bases and V 2 bases, and 3 bases lay outside the gene matches. CDR3 sequence reads: CASSPRGQVSYNEQFF. The CDR3 DNA reads TGTGCCAGCTCACCAAGGGGACAGGTCTCCTACAATGAGCAGTTCTTC.

In regard to this clone: Other DNA sequences in this sample translate to the same CDR3. V is TRBV4-1 and J is TRBJ2-4, with 10 bases fitting TRBD1. Germline V gene lookup returns CDR1 MGHRA and CDR2 YSYEKL. The CDR3 contains 13 residues. The ends lost 0 bases at V and 16 bases at J; junction bases unmatched: 6. CDR3 coding DNA: TGCGCCAGCAGCCAAGACCGACAGGGGGCAGTATACTTC. Encoded protein: CASSQDRQGAVYF.

The gene calls are TRBV5-1 and TRBJ2-7; D gene uncertain. In germline, CDR1 is SGHRS, CDR2 YFSETQ. Trimming stripped 4 bases from V and 3 bases from J, with 17 bases between. This CDR3 contains 15 residues. The CDR3 DNA reads TGCGCCAGCAGCCTCGGCGTAGGCCTAGTCTACGAGCAGTACTTC. Its protein is CASSLGVGLVYEQYF.

V usage is TRBV7-9 and J usage is TRBJ1-5; D remains ambiguous. This CDR3 contains 14 residues. Germline V gene sequence: CDR1 SEHNR, CDR2 FQNEAQ (reference sequence). V lost 5 bases, J lost 3 bases, and 11 bases lay in between. The CDR3 region has the DNA TGTGCCAGCAGCCCCACAAGTCCCAATCAGCCCCAGCATTTT. Translation: CASSPTSPNQPQHF.

The chain is built from TRBV27 and TRBJ2-3, with 7 nucleotides matching TRBD2. Germline V CDR1 and CDR2: MNHEY, SMNVEV (reference sequence). The V segment lost 5 bases and the J segment 2 bases; nucleotides outside the gene matches: 7. The CDR3 is 15 residues long. The CDR3 reads CASSLTSAFTDTQYF. For the CDR3, the DNA is TGTGCCAGCAGTCTTACTAGCGCTTTCACAGATACGCAGTATTTT.

The chain is built from TRBV6-5 and TRBJ1-2; D is possibly TRBD1 (6 bases). CDR1 MNHEY and CDR2 SVGAGI come from the germline V gene. The V gene lost 0 bases and the J gene lost 8 bases, with 13 bases spanning the gap. This CDR3 has 14 residues. The CDR3 is CASSYSSGGLGYTF. The CDR3 nucleotides are TGTGCCAGCAGTTACTCGTCCGGGGGGCTGGGCTACACCTTC.

The gene calls are TRBV5-1 and TRBJ2-5; TRBD2 matches 10 bases. Germline assignment: CDR1 SGHRS and CDR2 YFSETQ. Trimming removed 2 bases from V and 3 bases from J; junction bases left unmatched: 10. The CDR3 runs 17 residues. This CDR3 is CASSFPFSGGPKETQYF. The DNA of the CDR3 is TGCGCCAGCAGCTTTCCCTTTAGCGGGGGGCCGAAAGAGACCCAGTACTTC.

V usage is TRBV29-1 and J usage is TRBJ1-2; D unresolved. Germline V gene lookup returns CDR1 SQVTM and CDR2 ANQGSEA. V was shortened by 5 bases and J by 0 bases, with 13 bases between the two germline ends. This CDR3 has 14 amino acids. CDR3 amino acids: CSVPGFDSNYGYTF. The CDR3 coding sequence is TGCAGCGTTCCAGGATTTGATTCTAACTATGGCTACACCTTC.

The V gene is TRBV5-1, the J gene TRBJ2-5, with 8 bases aligning to TRBD1. J lost 4 bases, V lost 3 bases, and 5 bases had no gene match. From germline, CDR1 is SGHRS and CDR2 YFSETQ. This CDR3 is built from 14 residues. The CDR3 is CASSSLRGRETQYF. CDR3 coding DNA: TGCGCCAGCAGCTCTCTCAGGGGGCGAGAGACCCAGTACTTC.